Shown below are 7 T cell receptor beta chains from a single sample sequenced in a study of regulatory T cells in long-lasting Graves disease. The time point denotes: newly diagnosed GD, antithyroid drugs for less than 3 months. PBMC-derived RNA was used for the TCR library. Arm-PCR of CDR3 regions and iRepertoire HTBI primers were the basis on which TCR beta libraries were built. TCRdb fed the multiplex PCR reads into MiXCR, producing one record per CDR3 protein. The profile shows fewer than 550,000 distinct CDR3 sequences, 15% to 20% of them singletons. The same data also went into a second study, on T cells in Graves' hyperthyroidism and ophthalmopathy.

The specimen was peripheral blood mononuclear cells (PBMCs), collected at new diagnosis, from a patient treated with antithyroid drugs. Source of these receptors: a woman aged 40-65 years with Graves disease.

In its sample, this clonotype was seen many times. This chain uses TRBV20-1 with TRBJ2-7, with D perhaps given as TRBD1 or TRBD2 (5 bases each). V lost 3 bases and J 0 bases, leaving 12 bases between the germline ends. Germline-derived CDR1 and CDR2 are DFQATT and SNEGSKA (reference sequence). The CDR3 runs 14 residues. The CDR3 loop is CSARGESVSYEQYF. Here the CDR3 DNA reads TGCAGTGCTAGGGGGGAGTCGGTCTCCTACGAGCAGTACTTC.

The J gene is TRBJ1-5, the V gene TRBV2; TRBD1 might be the D (6 bases). The germline CDR1 and CDR2 sequences are SNHLY and FYNNEI. V lost 6 bases and J 6 bases, leaving 15 bases between the germline ends. This CDR3 contains 14 residues. DNA of the CDR3: TGTGCCAGCAGGGGAGGGGGGCAGGGTCAGCCCCAGCATTTT. Translated, it gives CASRGGGQGQPQHF.

This clonotype was observed at least ten times. This chain uses TRBV2 with TRBJ2-1, with D hard to call. The ends were cut back, 6 bases at V and 6 bases at J, with 6 bases in the middle. CDR3 length: 11 residues. Germline V gene sequence: CDR1 SNHLY, CDR2 FYNNEI. The CDR3 reads CASSIVNEQFF. CDR3 coding DNA: TGTGCCAGCAGCATAGTCAATGAGCAGTTCTTC.

Of note for this clonotype: This may come from a read error, since a much larger clone is one base off. The chain couples TRBV25-1 to TRBJ1-2, with 9 nucleotides matching TRBD1. There are 14 residues in the CDR3. The V and J ends lost 6 bases and 1 base, in that order; junction bases with no gene match: 3. The germline V gene encodes CDR1 MGHDK and CDR2 SYGVNS. DNA for the CDR3: TGTGCCAGCAGGGAGACAGGGGGTAACTATGGCTACACCTTC. Translating gives CASRETGGNYGYTF.

J is TRBJ2-2 and V is TRBV4-1; TRBD2 agrees at 11 bases. The V gene's germline CDR1 is MGHRA and CDR2 YSYEKL. The ends lost 4 bases at V and 1 base at J; junction bases unmatched: 8. This CDR3 contains 18 residues. CDR3: CASSPFTTSGVNTGELFF. The CDR3 nucleotides read TGCGCCAGCAGCCCTTTTACGACTAGCGGGGTGAACACCGGGGAGCTGTTTTTT.

This clonotype was seen many times. The gene calls are TRBV2 and TRBJ2-1; D is unclear. V was shortened by 1 base and J by 6 bases, with 7 bases between the two germline ends. The germline V gene has CDR1 SNHLY and CDR2 FYNNEI. The CDR3 length is 13 residues. The CDR3: CASSEDSLNEQFF. As DNA, the CDR3 is TGTGCCAGCAGTGAAGACAGTCTCAATGAGCAGTTCTTC.

The rearrangement joins TRBV7-2 to TRBJ2-1; tentative D call: TRBD2 (5 bases). CDR1 is SGHTA and CDR2 is FQGNSA in the germline V gene. V lost 2 bases, J lost 5 bases, and 10 bases lay in between. The CDR3 consists of 14 residues. The CDR3 bases are TGTGCCAGCAGCTTAAAAACGGGGAACAATGAGCAGTTCTTC. It codes for CASSLKTGNNEQFF.